This TCR beta chain was retrieved from a study of cytomegalovirus exposure and HLA in healthy donors. 60 Vbeta and 13 Jbeta primers were used in PCR. Only in-frame clones appear in the TCRdb table, and some are missing; sequencing was by immunoSEQ multiplex PCR. The table lists under 150,000 clones, over 60% of them singletons. Germline V gene data show CDR1 as SEHNR and CDR2 as FQNEAQ (reference sequence). The CDR3 is made up of 15 amino acids. Trimming took off 5 bases at V and 3 bases at J, with 17 bases between the two ends. Points on this clone: What it binds is not known.

Study observations and caveats: Cytomegalovirus-associated TCR beta chains were listed, numbering 150 to 200.

Sequences were obtained from PBMCs. The chain combines TRBV7-9 with TRBJ2-7; possible D gene TRBD2, 5 bases. This TCR derives from a man aged 35-49 years in good health and CMV-seronegative. The CDR3 bases are TGTGCCAGCAGCCGGAGGACGGAGCGAGTCTACGAGCAGTACTTC. It translates to CASSRRTERVYEQYF.